Sequencing of this T cell receptor (beta chain) was carried out in a study of blood T cell repertoires in COVID-19 (TCRdb year 2020). General notes on the study: Collaborator samples came from the United States, Italy and Spain and covered acute and convalescent phases of COVID-19. The material from the prospective study consisted of cDNA or gDNA derived from T cells, B-cell-depleted T cells, or PBMCs. Deeply sampled blood TCRbeta repertoires from subjects exposed to, actively infected with, or recovered from COVID-19 were included in the dataset. The repertoires were released in a freely available public database meant as a resource for research on the immune response to SARS-CoV-2. Samples were obtained from the ongoing ImmuneRACE study (first 160 participants) and from approximately 1,200 subjects provided by 6 global collaborators. Sample metadata almost always included a de-identified subject ID, COVID-19 status, age in years and sex. Where available, HLA class I and class II types were obtained from metadata supplied by the sample provider rather than from assay-based typing. Summary of the overall study and its limitations: The quantity of clinical and demographic metadata differed by source and by participant and was supplied without curation.

Only a few counts were recorded for this clone. It has no known antigen specificity. Per-base qualities were not stored, and no clone one base away is much larger. TCRbeta CDR3 regions were amplified from genomic DNA using the immunoSEQ Assay, a bias-controlled multiplex PCR. The study's own analysis went as follows. The number of nucleated cells in each sample was estimated from the amplification of reference gene primers within the assay. To quantify the absolute abundance of each unique TCRbeta CDR3 rearrangement, sequence reads were collapsed and filtered. For each sample, productive Simpson clonality was calculated by taking the square root of Simpson's diversity index across productive rearrangements. Not all clones reach the TCRdb copy of this immuneACCESS table, which keeps in-frame sequences only. Checked studies attribute under half of the gap to unresolved V genes and leave the rest unexplained. That table furnishes V, J and clone size, whereas the DNA furnished D and trimming. A total of 200,000 to 250,000 clones appear in this sample, roughly nine tenths of them only once. About 12% of the sample goes to the ten largest clones.

Another Seattle source contributed samples from volunteer blood donors who had recovered from COVID-19. Each collaborating institution followed its own protocols to collect whole blood in K2EDTA tubes. For TCRbeta analysis, collaborator samples were shipped as frozen whole blood, as isolated PBMCs, or as DNA extracted from either sample type. Trimming removed 9 bases from V and 1 base from J, leaving 16 bases between the germline ends. The CDR1 and CDR2 encoded by the germline V gene (reference sequence) are LNHDA and SQIVND. The CDR3 holds 14 amino acids from the cysteine to the phenylalanine. Just the 42-base CDR3 DNA is kept, in frame starting at base 1.

This sequence originates from a young woman who had recovered from COVID-19. Material for sequencing was peripheral blood. Here the chain combines TRBV19 and TRBJ2-7; 5 matching bases give a weak D call of TRBD1. The DNA sequence is as follows: TGTGCCAGCGCCCCTCCAGGGTCGTCCTACGAGCAGTACTTC. It translates to CASAPPGSSYEQYF.